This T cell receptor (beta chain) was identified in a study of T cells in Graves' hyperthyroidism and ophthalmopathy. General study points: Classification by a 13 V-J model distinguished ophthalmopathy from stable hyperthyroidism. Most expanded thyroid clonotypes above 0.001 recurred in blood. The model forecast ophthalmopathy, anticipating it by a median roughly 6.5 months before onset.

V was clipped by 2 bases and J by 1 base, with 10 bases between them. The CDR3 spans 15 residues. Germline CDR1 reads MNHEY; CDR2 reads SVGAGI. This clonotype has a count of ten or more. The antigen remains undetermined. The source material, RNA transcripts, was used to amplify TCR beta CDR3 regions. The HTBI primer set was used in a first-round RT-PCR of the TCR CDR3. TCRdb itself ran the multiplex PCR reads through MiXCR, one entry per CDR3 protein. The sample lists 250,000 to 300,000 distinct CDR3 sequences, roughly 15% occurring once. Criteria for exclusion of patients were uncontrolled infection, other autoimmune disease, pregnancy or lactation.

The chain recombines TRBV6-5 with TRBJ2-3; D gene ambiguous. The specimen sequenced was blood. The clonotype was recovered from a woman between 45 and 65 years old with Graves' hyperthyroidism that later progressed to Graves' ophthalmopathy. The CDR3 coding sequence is TGTGCCAGCAGTTACCTCGGGCAGGGCACAGATACGCAGTATTTT. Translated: CASSYLGQGTDTQYF.